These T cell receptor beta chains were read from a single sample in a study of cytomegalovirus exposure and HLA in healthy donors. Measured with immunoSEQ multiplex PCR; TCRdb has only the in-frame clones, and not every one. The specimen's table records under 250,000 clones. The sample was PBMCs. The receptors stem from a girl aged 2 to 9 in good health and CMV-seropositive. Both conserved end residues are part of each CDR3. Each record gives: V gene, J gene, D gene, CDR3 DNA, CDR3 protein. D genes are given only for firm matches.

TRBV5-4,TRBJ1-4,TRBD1,TGTGCCAGCAGCTTCAGGGGGCGGCGACGGGCTGATGAAAAACTGTTTTTT,CASSFRGRRRADEKLFF
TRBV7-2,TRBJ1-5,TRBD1,TGTGCCAGCAGCTTAACCCCGACAGGGAGCAATCAGCCCCAGCATTTT,CASSLTPTGSNQPQHF
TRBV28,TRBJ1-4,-,TGTGCCAGCAGCGCGTATGAAAAAAGATTTTTT,CASSAYEKRFF
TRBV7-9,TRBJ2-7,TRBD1,TGTGCCAGCAGCTCATGGGACAGGGACGAGCAGTACTTC,CASSSWDRDEQYF
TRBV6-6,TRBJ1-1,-,TGTGCCAGCAGTTACTCGACGAACCAGGGGGAAGCTTTCTTT,CASSYSTNQGEAFF
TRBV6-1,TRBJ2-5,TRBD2,TGTGCCAGCAGTGTAACTAGCGGGAGTCGGTTTCCGGAGACCCAGTACTTC,CASSVTSGSRFPETQYF
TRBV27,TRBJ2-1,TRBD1,TGTGCCAGCAGCGGATTCCGACAGGGCCCCAATGAGCAGTTCTTC,CASSGFRQGPNEQFF
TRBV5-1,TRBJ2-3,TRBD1,TGCGCCAGCAGCTTATCGACAGGGTTGACAGATACGCAGTATTTT,CASSLSTGLTDTQYF
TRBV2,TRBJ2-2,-,TGTGCCAGCAGTGACGGGGTTCACACCGGGGAGCTGTTTTTT,CASSDGVHTGELFF
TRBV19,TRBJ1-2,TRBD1,TGTGCCAGTAGCATAACAGGGGCCTCATTGCGGAGTGGCTACACCTTC,CASSITGASLRSGYTF
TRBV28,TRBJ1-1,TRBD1,TGTGCCAGCCGGGGACAGGAAGCTTTCTTT,CASRGQEAFF
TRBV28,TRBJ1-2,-,TGTGCCAGCAGTGGGAGACCCCAGGAAATCAATGGCTACACCTTC,CASSGRPQEINGYTF
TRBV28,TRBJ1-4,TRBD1,TGTGCCAGCAGTCACCGGGACAGGGGACAGAAACTGTTTTTT,CASSHRDRGQKLFF
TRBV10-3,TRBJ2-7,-,TGTGCCATCAGTGGGCGGGAAAAGTCCTACGAGCAGTACTTC,CAISGREKSYEQYF
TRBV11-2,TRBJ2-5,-,TGTGCCAGCAGCTTAGAATTCGGGCTCGGGAGCCAAGAGACCCAGTACTTC,CASSLEFGLGSQETQYF
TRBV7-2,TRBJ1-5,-,TGTGCCAGCAGCTTAGCGGGGGGGTCGGGCAATCAGCCCCAGCATTTT,CASSLAGGSGNQPQHF
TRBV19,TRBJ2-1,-,TGTGCCAGTAGTATAGGGCGCGGGATGAATGAGCAGTTCTTC,CASSIGRGMNEQFF
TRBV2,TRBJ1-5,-,TGTGCCAGCCTGAACAGGGCCACAGACAATCAGCCCCAGCATTTT,CASLNRATDNQPQHF
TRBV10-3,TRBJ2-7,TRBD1,TGTGCCATCCGGGCGGGACAGGGGGACGAGCAGTACTTC,CAIRAGQGDEQYF
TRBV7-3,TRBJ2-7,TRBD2,TGTGCCAGCAGCTTCAAACTAGCGGGAGACACCTACGAGCAGTACTTC,CASSFKLAGDTYEQYF
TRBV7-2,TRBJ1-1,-,TGTGCCAGCACCAAGGGGGTCTGGGGCACTGAAGCTTTCTTT,CASTKGVWGTEAFF
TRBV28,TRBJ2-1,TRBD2,TGTGCCAGCAGTCTCCGAGGGGTACTAGCGGGAACCGAGGGAAGTCAATTCTTC,CASSLRGVLAGTEGSQFF
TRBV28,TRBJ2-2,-,TGTGCCAGCCCGAGTACTACCGGGGAGCTGTTTTTT,CASPSTTGELFF
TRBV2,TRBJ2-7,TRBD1,TGTGCCAGCAGTCGAGCCGGGACAGGTCCCTACGAGCAGTACTTC,CASSRAGTGPYEQYF